The rows below give T cell receptor beta chains drawn from one sample of a study of patients and donors after allogeneic stem cell transplantation. TCRdb reprocessed the RT-PCR reads with MiXCR, giving one entry per CDR3 protein. The sample carries roughly 880,000 distinct CDR3 sequences, roughly 18% recorded once. Sequenced sample: blood, either unsorted or a sorted T cell fraction (not recorded which). These receptor sequences come from a human donor who was either an allogeneic HSCT recipient or a stem cell or donor lymphocyte infusion donor (not recorded which). It is not recorded whose cells these are; they may come from a transplant donor. Each CDR3 is given with its conserved first and last residue. D genes are given only for firm matches. Expanded clones are given a class, and other clones once, few, many or no size at all.

size: -; J: TRBJ2-1; D: TRBD2; V: TRBV30; DNA: TGTGCCGCCCTCACTAGCGGGAGGGCGAATGAGCAGTTCTTC; CDR3: CAALTSGRANEQFF
size: -; J: TRBJ1-2; D: -; V: TRBV29-1; DNA: TGCAGCGTTGAGATAGCTAACTATGGCTACACCTTC; CDR3: CSVEIANYGYTF
size: few; J: TRBJ1-5; D: -; V: TRBV6-2/TRBV6-3; DNA: TGTGCCAGCAGTCAAGTTAGGAAGCAGCCCCAGCATTTT; CDR3: CASSQVRKQPQHF
size: -; J: TRBJ1-1; D: -; V: TRBV20-1; DNA: TGCAGTGCTAGTAAGGCAGCGGTAGGGAACACTGAAGCTTTCTTT; CDR3: CSASKAAVGNTEAFF
size: few; J: TRBJ2-7; D: -; V: TRBV6-1; DNA: TGTGCCAGCAGCCACGACGGTTTTCAATCTCAGAACCCCTACGAGCAGTACTTC; CDR3: CASSHDGFQSQNPYEQYF
size: few; J: TRBJ2-7; D: -; V: TRBV10-3; DNA: TGTGCCATCAGTGACGATAGCAGTCTTACCTACGAGCAGTACTTC; CDR3: CAISDDSSLTYEQYF
size: -; J: TRBJ2-2; D: -; V: TRBV2; DNA: TGTGCCAGCATGTCGGACAGCGGTAACACCGGGGAGCTGTTTTTT; CDR3: CASMSDSGNTGELFF
size: many; J: TRBJ1-4; D: -; V: TRBV5-1; DNA: TGCGCCAGCAGCTTTTTCGGGCAGGGTGCAACTAATGAAAAACTGTTTTTT; CDR3: CASSFFGQGATNEKLFF
size: few; J: TRBJ1-5; D: -; V: TRBV10-3; DNA: TGTGCCATCGGCAGGGTATCGAGCAATCAGCCCCAGCATTTT; CDR3: CAIGRVSSNQPQHF
size: many; J: TRBJ1-5; D: TRBD1; V: TRBV12-3/TRBV12-4; DNA: TGTGCCAGCAGACGGGACAGCCACGGGAATCAGCCCCAGCATTTT; CDR3: CASRRDSHGNQPQHF
size: -; J: TRBJ2-1; D: TRBD2; V: TRBV6-2/TRBV6-3; DNA: TGTGCCAGCAGTTACGCGGTAGCGGGGGCTGAGCAGTTCTTC; CDR3: CASSYAVAGAEQFF
size: -; J: TRBJ2-1; D: -; V: TRBV4-2; DNA: TGTGCCAGCAGCCAAGAATGGGTACCGGGAAGTCGAAGTTATGAGCAGTTCTTC; CDR3: CASSQEWVPGSRSYEQFF
size: few; J: TRBJ1-3; D: -; V: TRBV7-3; DNA: TGTGCCAGCAGCTTCGGTGGGGACACCTTGAACTTCTCTGGAAACACCATATATTTT; CDR3: CASSFGGDTLNFSGNTIYF
size: -; J: TRBJ1-1; D: -; V: TRBV27; DNA: TGTGCCAGCAGTTTATCCCTGGACAGAGATAAAATGAACACTGAAGCTTTCTTT; CDR3: CASSLSLDRDKMNTEAFF
size: -; J: TRBJ2-3; D: TRBD2; V: TRBV6-1; DNA: TGTGCCAGCAGTCAGCTAGCGGGCACAGATACGCAGTATTTT; CDR3: CASSQLAGTDTQYF
size: few; J: TRBJ2-1; D: TRBD2; V: TRBV5-1; DNA: TGCGCCAGCAGCTTGGGACTAGCGGGAGGAAAAGAGCAGTTCTTC; CDR3: CASSLGLAGGKEQFF
size: -; J: TRBJ2-7; D: -; V: TRBV11-1; DNA: TGTGCCAGCAGCGGCCGGGACCGGAGGACCGAGCAGTACTTC; CDR3: CASSGRDRRTEQYF
size: few; J: TRBJ1-2; D: -; V: TRBV3-1; DNA: TGTGCCAGCAGCCCTAGAGGACAGCATAACTATGGCTACACCTTC; CDR3: CASSPRGQHNYGYTF
size: many; J: TRBJ1-3; D: -; V: TRBV5-1; DNA: TGCGCCAGCAGCTTGAGTCGGGACGAAGGAAACACCATATATTTT; CDR3: CASSLSRDEGNTIYF
size: few; J: TRBJ2-1; D: -; V: TRBV5-1; DNA: TGCGCCAGCAGCCAGACTAGTGTCTCCTACAATGAGCAGTTCTTC; CDR3: CASSQTSVSYNEQFF
size: few; J: TRBJ2-3; D: -; V: TRBV4-3; DNA: TGCGCCAGCAGCCAAGATGCCGGGGCACTGGATACGCAGTATTTT; CDR3: CASSQDAGALDTQYF
size: few; J: TRBJ1-2; D: -; V: TRBV10-3; DNA: TGTGCCATCAGTGACCTGACAGGTAGCTATGGCTACACCTTC; CDR3: CAISDLTGSYGYTF
size: many; J: TRBJ1-1; D: -; V: TRBV29-1; DNA: TGCAGCTGTGGACAGAACACTGAAGCTTTCTTT; CDR3: CSCGQNTEAFF
size: -; J: TRBJ2-1; D: -; V: TRBV12-3/TRBV12-4; DNA: TGTGCCAGCAGGCGGACTAATGAGCAGTTCTTC; CDR3: CASRRTNEQFF
size: few; J: TRBJ2-3; D: TRBD2; V: TRBV6-1; DNA: TGTGCCAGCAGGCGAGTTAGCGGGGGGGTCACAGATACGCAGTATTTT; CDR3: CASRRVSGGVTDTQYF
size: few; J: TRBJ2-7; D: -; V: TRBV9; DNA: TGTGCCAGCAGCGGGTGGTCTAGCGTCGAGCAGTACTTC; CDR3: CASSGWSSVEQYF
size: -; J: TRBJ1-1; D: -; V: TRBV4-2; DNA: TGTGCCAGCAGCCAAGAAGCGGGACGGAGGGACACTGAAGCTTTCTTT; CDR3: CASSQEAGRRDTEAFF
size: -; J: TRBJ1-2; D: -; V: TRBV4-3; DNA: TGCGCCAGCAGCCAAGAGGGAGGGGGTCCCTATGGCTACACCTTC; CDR3: CASSQEGGGPYGYTF
size: -; J: TRBJ1-6; D: -; V: TRBV5-5; DNA: TGTGCCAGCAGCTGGGTCGGGGGGGCCACCTATAATTCACCCCTCCACTTT; CDR3: CASSWVGGATYNSPLHF
size: -; J: TRBJ2-2; D: -; V: TRBV25-1; DNA: TGTGCCAGCAGTGAGGGGGGTGGCCCAGAGCTGTTTTTT; CDR3: CASSEGGGPELFF
size: few; J: TRBJ1-3; D: -; V: TRBV11-2; DNA: TGTGCCAGCAGCTTAGACGCCGCGGGGCCCTCTGGAAACACCATATATTTT; CDR3: CASSLDAAGPSGNTIYF
size: few; J: TRBJ1-2; D: TRBD1; V: TRBV30; DNA: TGTGCCTGGAGGGACAGGGGCGTATATGGCTACACCTTC; CDR3: CAWRDRGVYGYTF
size: few; J: TRBJ2-3; D: -; V: TRBV29-1; DNA: TGCAGCGTTGATGGAGAGAGAGCCACAGATACGCAGTATTTT; CDR3: CSVDGERATDTQYF
size: -; J: TRBJ1-2; D: -; V: TRBV7-3; DNA: TGTGCCAGCAGCCCCAGCGGAGCTAACTATGGCTACACCTTC; CDR3: CASSPSGANYGYTF
size: few; J: TRBJ1-5; D: -; V: TRBV6-5; DNA: TGTGCCAGTCAGGAGCCGGGTCAGCCCCAGCATTTT; CDR3: CASQEPGQPQHF
size: few; J: TRBJ2-2; D: -; V: TRBV20-1; DNA: TGCAGTGCCATCCCAAGGGGGAACACCGGGGAGCTGTTTTTT; CDR3: CSAIPRGNTGELFF
size: -; J: TRBJ2-1; D: -; V: TRBV20-1; DNA: TGCAGTGTCCCCCGAAGGAATGAGCAGTTCTTC; CDR3: CSVPRRNEQFF
size: many; J: TRBJ2-4; D: TRBD1; V: TRBV6-1; DNA: TGTGCCAGCTCAGGACAGGGGTTAGCCAAAAACATTCAGTACTTC; CDR3: CASSGQGLAKNIQYF
size: many; J: TRBJ1-5; D: TRBD1; V: TRBV12-3/TRBV12-4; DNA: TGTGCCAGCAGTTTAAAGGGGGCAGGGGGTAATCAGCCCCAGCATTTT; CDR3: CASSLKGAGGNQPQHF
size: -; J: TRBJ2-1; D: TRBD2; V: TRBV6-5; DNA: TGTGCCAGCAGTTACTCGCCGGGGACTAGCGAATACAATGAGCAGTTCTTC; CDR3: CASSYSPGTSEYNEQFF
size: -; J: TRBJ1-1; D: -; V: TRBV6-5; DNA: TGTGCCAGCAGTTACGCCGGGGGCGACAGATTAATGAACACTGAAGCTTTCTTT; CDR3: CASSYAGGDRLMNTEAFF
size: -; J: TRBJ2-1; D: TRBD1; V: TRBV5-1; DNA: TGCGCCAGCAGCCCATACAGGGGGCGCCCCTACAATGAGCAGTTCTTC; CDR3: CASSPYRGRPYNEQFF
size: -; J: TRBJ1-6; D: -; V: TRBV20-1; DNA: TGCAGTGCTAGGGCAGTGACAGGTGAAAATTCACCCCTCCACTTT; CDR3: CSARAVTGENSPLHF
size: -; J: TRBJ2-1; D: -; V: TRBV5-1; DNA: TGCGCCAGCAGCTTGGTCCCGACATCCGCCTACAATGAGCAGTTCTTC; CDR3: CASSLVPTSAYNEQFF
size: many; J: TRBJ2-5; D: TRBD2; V: TRBV29-1; DNA: TGCAGCGTTGAAGTAGCGGGAGGAATGGAGACCCAGTACTTC; CDR3: CSVEVAGGMETQYF
size: -; J: TRBJ2-2; D: -; V: TRBV10-3; DNA: TGTGCCATCGGGAGGAACACCGGGGAGCTGTTTTTT; CDR3: CAIGRNTGELFF
size: -; J: TRBJ1-1; D: -; V: TRBV7-3; DNA: TGTGCCAGCAGCTACGGCTTAGGAGACACTGAAGCTTTCTTT; CDR3: CASSYGLGDTEAFF
size: -; J: TRBJ1-1; D: -; V: TRBV7-2; DNA: TGTGCCAGCAGCTTAGATGTAGGGAGGACTGAAGCTTTCTTT; CDR3: CASSLDVGRTEAFF
size: -; J: TRBJ1-4; D: -; V: TRBV12-3/TRBV12-4; DNA: TGTGCCAGCAGTTTACTTGGCTCGGATGAAAAACTGTTTTTT; CDR3: CASSLLGSDEKLFF
size: -; J: TRBJ2-7; D: -; V: TRBV10-3; DNA: TGTGCCATCAGTGCAGTGTCTGCGGGCAAACGGGGCGAGCAGTACTTC; CDR3: CAISAVSAGKRGEQYF
size: -; J: TRBJ2-1; D: -; V: TRBV12-3/TRBV12-4; DNA: TGTGCCAGCGCCGGTGACAGTTCTGTTCTTGAGCAGTTCTTC; CDR3: CASAGDSSVLEQFF
size: -; J: TRBJ1-2; D: TRBD1; V: TRBV24-1; DNA: TGTGCCACCAGCCAGGGGGGGCTCTATGGCTACACCTTC; CDR3: CATSQGGLYGYTF
size: -; J: TRBJ2-1; D: -; V: TRBV5-1; DNA: TGCGCCAGCAGCACCGGACTGGCTCGGGAGCAGTTCTTC; CDR3: CASSTGLAREQFF
size: -; J: TRBJ2-2; D: -; V: TRBV12-3/TRBV12-4; DNA: TGTGCCAGCAGTTTTGGGGTAAACACCGGGGAGCTGCTTTTT; CDR3: CASSFGVNTGELLF
size: -; J: TRBJ1-1; D: -; V: TRBV24-1; DNA: TGTGCCAAACTCCCGGGACACCTGAAGAACACTGAAGCTTTCTTT; CDR3: CAKLPGHLKNTEAFF
size: -; J: TRBJ1-1; D: -; V: TRBV4-3; DNA: TGCGCCAGCAGCCAAAGGGTCATCACAGGAAACACTGAAGCTTTCTTT; CDR3: CASSQRVITGNTEAFF
size: -; J: TRBJ2-2; D: -; V: TRBV12-3/TRBV12-4; DNA: TGTGCCAGCAGTGGCCTTGCAGGGTACAACACCGGGGAGCTGTTTTTT; CDR3: CASSGLAGYNTGELFF